This T cell receptor beta chain emerged from a study of blood T cell repertoires in COVID-19. Study information: Whether acute or convalescent, the COVID-19 samples came from the United States, Italy and Spain.

Per the original methods: Amplification of reference gene primers provided the estimated nucleated cell counts. TCRdb's copy holds only in-frame clones and misses some; the assay was immunoSEQ multiplex PCR. V, J and clone size are those of that table, while D and trimming were read from the DNA. The table records fewer than 250,000 clones, around nine tenths of them present only once. Across 20 to 25 US areas, participants ranged in age from roughly 18 to 95 years. Clinical history as reported by participants underpinned cohort assignment. With 5 bases removed from V and 5 bases from J, the gap between germline ends came to 21 bases. Per the germline V gene, CDR1 is MNHEY and CDR2 is SMNVEV (reference sequence). CDR3 length: 16 amino acids.

The source material was PBMCs or T cells enriched from blood (not recorded which). This clonotype was sampled from a woman aged 50 to 60 with acute COVID-19. The rearrangement links TRBV27 to TRBJ2-5, with a weak D call TRBD2 (7 bases). CDR3 coding DNA: TGTGCCAGCAGTCCCCTGGGGGCGGGAGTGGTTGAGACCCAGTACTTC. As protein: CASSPLGAGVVETQYF.